The 20 T cell receptor beta chains listed next were all sequenced from one sample in a study of PD-L1 blockade in urothelial cancer (dated by TCRdb to 2017 to 2019). The library was obtained by the immunoSEQ multiplex PCR assay. The table comes from immuneACCESS by way of TCRdb, which keeps in-frame sequences with V and J called. Part of the clones is missing from these tables; in studies checked, under half for an unresolved V gene and the rest for unknown reasons. This sample holds around 100,000 clones; roughly 88% were observed only once. The top ten hold 2% to 2.5% of the sample. Here the sequenced sample was PBMCs, taken around atezolizumab (anti-PD-L1) treatment. The receptors come from a man aged 50 or older with urothelial cancer.

The chain combines TRBV29-1 with TRBJ1-4, with TRBD1 matching 9 bases. Germline assignment: CDR1 SQVTM and CDR2 ANQGSEA. Trimming took 6 bases from V and 7 from J; bases not matched to a gene: 6. This CDR3 contains 13 residues. The CDR3 DNA follows: TGCAGCGTGGAGACAGGGGGACTTGAAAAACTGTTTTTT. Protein product: CSVETGGLEKLFF.

The CDR3, as DNA: TGTGCCAGCAGTTACTCCGGGACAGGCCCGCAAGAGACCCAGTACTTC. Protein product: CASSYSGTGPQETQYF. The rearrangement links TRBV6-5 to TRBJ2-5; TRBD1 aligns across 8 bases. The CDR3 sequence is 16 residues long. V dropped 0 bases and J dropped 2; count of bases not matched to a gene: 5. CDR1 is MNHEY, CDR2 SVGAGI, per germline.

V is TRBV28 and J is TRBJ2-7, with 9 bases aligning to TRBD2. The germline CDR1 and CDR2 sequences are MDHEN and SYDVKM. The CDR3 is 14 residues long. V was pared by 6 bases and J by 5 bases, with 8 bases of the junction left unmatched. The CDR3 bases are TGTGCCAGCAGAACCGAGCGGGAGGCCAACGAGCAGTACTTC. Translated, it gives CASRTEREANEQYF.

The chain carries TRBV27 and TRBJ2-7; 7 bases align to TRBD1. The CDR3 contains 14 residues. CDR1 and CDR2 (germline): MNHEY, SMNVEV (reference sequence). Unmatched junction bases numbered 3, after V lost 2 bases and J lost 2 bases. The CDR3 region is CASSLKGTAYEQYF. The CDR3 coding sequence is TGTGCCAGCAGTTTAAAAGGGACAGCCTACGAGCAGTACTTC.

In DNA form, the CDR3 reads TGTGCCAGCAGTGAGGGGGGACAGAACTATGGCTACACCTTC. Protein product: CASSEGGQNYGYTF. The J gene is TRBJ1-2, the V gene TRBV6-1; 7 bases match TRBD1. The V gene's germline CDR1 is MNHNS and CDR2 SASEGT. V shed 3 bases, J shed 2 bases, and the junction held 3 bases outside the gene matches. CDR3 length: 14 amino acids.

The chain couples TRBV9 to TRBJ1-1; no clear D. V was trimmed by 4 bases and J by 6 bases, leaving 10 bases between them. The CDR3 contains 12 residues. From germline, CDR1 is SGDLS and CDR2 YYNGEE. CDR3 loop: CASSSGGSEAFF. The DNA of the CDR3 is TGTGCCAGCAGCTCTGGAGGATCTGAAGCTTTCTTT.

This chain uses TRBV28 with TRBJ1-2; D gene uncertain. CDR3 length: 13 residues. Germline CDR1 is MDHEN and CDR2 is SYDVKM. V was clipped by 3 bases and J by 4 bases, with 9 bases between them. CDR3 nucleotide sequence: TGTGCCAGCAGTTTTTCAGAGGGCTATGGCTACACCTTC. This codes for CASSFSEGYGYTF.

The V gene is TRBV18, the J gene TRBJ2-7, with 13 bases matching TRBD2. The CDR3 runs to 17 residues. Losses at the gene ends were 1 base for V and 2 bases for J; bases not matched to a gene: 5. Germline CDR1 is KGHSH and CDR2 is LQKENI. In DNA form, the CDR3 reads TGTGCCAGCTCACCACTTCGACTAGCGGGAGGAACCTACGAGCAGTACTTC. Its translation is CASSPLRLAGGTYEQYF. The variable domain in full, with the rest retrieved from reference TRBV18 and TRBJ2-7, is NAGVMQNPRHLVRRRGQEARLRCSPMKGHSHVYWYRQLPEEGLKFMVYLQKENIIDESGMPKERFSAEFPKEGPSILRIQQVVRGDSAAYFCASSPLRLAGGTYEQYFGPGTRLTVT.

The CDR3 bases are TGTGCCAGTAGTATCGCTAGCGGTCCACGGGCCCAGTACTTC. It translates to CASSIASGPRAQYF. The V and J genes are TRBV19 and TRBJ2-5, with 7 positions matching TRBD2. The germline gives CDR1 LNHDA, CDR2 SQIVND (reference sequence). This CDR3 is built from 14 residues. After removal of 3 bases from V and 9 bases from J, the junction contained 10 bases not matched to a gene. Supplemented by reference TRBV19 and TRBJ2-5, the full variable domain reads DGGITQSPKYLFRKEGQNVTLSCEQNLNHDAMYWYRQDPGQGLRLIYYSQIVNDFQKGDIAEGYSVSREKKESFPLTVTSAQKNPTAFYLCASSIASGPRAQYFGPGTRLLVL.

The chain joins TRBV15 to TRBJ2-5, with D possibly matching TRBD2 (6 bases). Trimming left V 5 bases short and J 3 bases short, with 13 bases between. CDR1 LNHNV and CDR2 YYDKDF come from the germline V gene (reference sequence). CDR3 length: 14 amino acids. The CDR3 protein is CATSAGLFKETQYF. CDR3 coding DNA: TGTGCCACCAGCGCGGGACTCTTCAAAGAGACCCAGTACTTC. Based on the CDR3 plus reference TRBV15 and TRBJ2-5, the full variable domain is DAMVIQNPRYQVTQFGKPVTLSCSQTLNHNVMYWYQQKSSQAPKLLFHYYDKDFNNEADTPDNFQSRRPNTSFCFLDIRSPGLGDTAMYLCATSAGLFKETQYFGPGTRLLVL.

The genes are TRBV11-2 and TRBJ2-1, with 7 bases identical to TRBD1. CDR3 size: 16 residues. Germline assignment: CDR1 SGHAT and CDR2 FQNNGV. Trimming removed 7 bases from V and 7 bases from J; junction bases left unmatched: 16. CDR3 loop: CASNNPYSTGRNEQFF. DNA for the CDR3: TGTGCCAGCAACAACCCCTACTCGACAGGGCGAAATGAGCAGTTCTTC.

The V and J genes are TRBV18 and TRBJ2-7; 13 bases are shared with TRBD2. The V gene end was trimmed by 5 bases and the J gene end by 3 bases; junction bases not matched to a gene: 7. This CDR3 is built from 16 residues. CDR1 and CDR2 from the germline V gene are KGHSH and LQKENI. CDR3 sequence reads: CASSLGTSGTNYEQYF. The CDR3 DNA sequence: TGTGCCAGCTCATTGGGGACTAGCGGGACGAACTACGAGCAGTACTTC.

The chain has TRBV6-4 and TRBJ2-1, with 12 positions matching TRBD2. The germline V gene encodes CDR1 MRHNA and CDR2 SNTAGT. This CDR3 region has 15 residues. V gave up 0 bases and J gave up 6 bases; unmatched junction bases: 0. CDR3 sequence reads: CASSDSTSGSNEQFF. For the CDR3, the DNA is TGTGCCAGCAGTGACTCGACTAGCGGGAGCAATGAGCAGTTCTTC.

The chain is built from TRBV5-1 and TRBJ2-7; D is unclear. Per germline, CDR1 SGHRS and CDR2 YFSETQ. V was cut by 0 bases and J by 6 bases, with 19 bases left in between. CDR3 length: 16 residues. Here the CDR3 reads CASSLERQLGSVEQYF. CDR3 sequence (DNA): TGCGCCAGCAGCTTGGAGCGTCAGCTGGGTTCCGTCGAGCAGTACTTC. Filled out from reference TRBV5-1 and TRBJ2-7, the complete variable domain reads KAGVTQTPRYLIKTRGQQVTLSCSPISGHRSVSWYQQTPGQGLQFLFEYFSETQRNKGNFPGRFSGRQFSNSRSEMNVSTLELGDSALYLCASSLERQLGSVEQYFGPGTRLTVT.

The V gene is TRBV7-8, the J gene TRBJ1-3; D gene uncertain. The CDR3 is 14 residues long. The germline CDR1 and CDR2 sequences are SGHVS and FQNEAQ. V lost 6 bases and J 0 bases, leaving 9 bases between the germline ends. In nucleotides, the CDR3 is TGTGCCAGCAGTCCCCAGTCCTCTGGAAACACCATATATTTT. Protein: CASSPQSSGNTIYF.

The genes are TRBV28 and TRBJ1-5; possibly TRBD1 for D (5 bases). Germline loops: CDR1 MDHEN, CDR2 SYDVKM. V was pared by 3 bases and J by 1 base, with 13 bases between. This CDR3 has 16 residues. The CDR3 sequence: CASSFIRASSNQPQHF. The CDR3, as DNA: TGTGCCAGCAGTTTTATCAGGGCCTCCAGCAATCAGCCCCAGCATTTT.

The gene calls are TRBV6-4 and TRBJ2-2; D is possibly TRBD2 (6 bases). The V gene lost 3 bases and the J gene lost 3 bases, with 8 bases spanning the gap. Germline CDR1 and CDR2: MRHNA and SNTAGT. The CDR3 has 14 residues. The CDR3 spells CASSESGDTGELFF. The CDR3 DNA is TGTGCCAGCAGTGAATCGGGGGACACCGGGGAGCTGTTTTTT.

The rearrangement joins TRBV6-1 to TRBJ1-1; 8 positions match TRBD1. The CDR3 consists of 15 residues. V was clipped by 3 bases and J by 4 bases; unmatched bases: 7. Germline loops: CDR1 MNHNS, CDR2 SASEGT. For the CDR3, the DNA is TGTGCCAGCAGTGAGGGGGGAACAGGGGGCACTGAAGCTTTCTTT. Amino acids: CASSEGGTGGTEAFF.

The chain employs TRBV28 and TRBJ1-5, with D unresolved. Trimming stripped 2 bases from V and 7 bases from J, with 9 bases between. The CDR3 runs to 13 residues. Germline-derived CDR1 and CDR2 are MDHEN and SYDVKM. CDR3 residues: CASSLNRGQPQHF. The CDR3 region has the DNA TGTGCCAGCAGTTTAAATAGAGGCCAGCCCCAGCATTTT.

The CDR3 nucleotides read TGTGCCAGCTCAGATAGCGGGAACAATGAGCAGTTCTTC. Amino acid sequence: CASSDSGNNEQFF. The chain couples TRBV18 to TRBJ2-1, with 8 bases lining up with TRBD2. CDR1 and CDR2 from the germline V gene are KGHSH and LQKENI. This CDR3 comprises 13 residues. V was pared by 5 bases and J by 5 bases, with 2 bases of the junction left unmatched.